A single sample gave rise to the 24 T cell receptor beta chains below, sequenced in a study of response to subunit inactivated influenza vaccine. MiXCR, applied by TCRdb to the RT-PCR reads, yields one record per CDR3 protein. The sample shows about 520,000 distinct CDR3 sequences, about 7.2% of them seen only once. Here the sequenced sample was PBMCs from blood, taken around 25 months after vaccination. The receptors originated from a man aged 45 to 75 who received an inactivated influenza vaccine.

This clonotype was detected a few times. V usage is TRBV6-2 or TRBV6-3 and J usage is TRBJ2-3; D is ambiguous. The CDR3 has 14 amino acids. V was shortened by 2 bases and J by 3 bases, with 9 bases between the two germline ends. The germline CDR1 and CDR2 sequences are MNHEY and SVGEGT. The CDR3 region has the DNA TGTGCCAGCAGTTACGTCGGGCCAACAGATACGCAGTATTTT. Its translation is CASSYVGPTDTQYF.

This clonotype was seen more than once but under ten times. This chain connects TRBV5-8 to TRBJ2-5; D may be TRBD1 (6 bases). Trimming pared 4 bases from V and 1 base from J, leaving 14 bases between. This CDR3 spans 15 amino acids. CDR1 is SGHTS, CDR2 YDEGEE, per germline. Here the CDR3 reads CASSPGTLGQETQYF. CDR3 nucleotides: TGTGCCAGCAGCCCCGGGACATTGGGCCAAGAGACCCAGTACTTC.

This clonotype was detected a few times. The chain employs TRBV20-1 and TRBJ2-7; TRBD2 aligns across 9 bases. Germline lookup yields CDR1 DFQATT and CDR2 SNEGSKA (reference sequence). This CDR3 is built from 15 residues. Unmatched junction bases numbered 9, after V lost 3 bases and J lost 3 bases. CDR3 sequence (DNA): TGCAGTGCTAGCTGGGGAAATAGCGGGAGCTACGAGCAGTACTTC. It is translated as CSASWGNSGSYEQYF.

In its sample, this clonotype was seen many times. This chain joins TRBV12-3 or TRBV12-4 and TRBJ1-5, with 8 bases matching TRBD1. The CDR3 sequence is 14 residues long. Trimming cost V 5 bases and J 7 bases; bases outside gene matches: 7. CDR3 residues: CASSGTGEVQPQHF. CDR3 coding DNA: TGTGCCAGCAGTGGGACAGGAGAGGTACAGCCCCAGCATTTT.

The chain recombines TRBV6-2 or TRBV6-3 with TRBJ2-3, with 10 bases aligning to TRBD2. V trimming: 0 bases; J trimming: 3 bases; junction bases outside the gene matches: 6. This CDR3 spans 17 amino acids. Germline assignment: CDR1 MNHEY and CDR2 SVGEGT. CDR3 nucleotides: TGTGCCAGCAGTTACTCGCCTAGCGGGAGATTTACAGATACGCAGTATTTT. Translation gives CASSYSPSGRFTDTQYF.

In its sample, this clonotype was seen many times. The V gene is TRBV2, the J gene TRBJ1-1; 12 nucleotides align to TRBD1. Germline values: CDR1 SNHLY, CDR2 FYNNEI. The CDR3 contains 15 residues. V shed 6 bases and J 0 bases; nucleotides not matched to a gene: 2. The CDR3 loop reads CASRRDRGLNTEAFF. DNA for the CDR3: TGTGCCAGCAGGCGGGACAGGGGGCTGAACACTGAAGCTTTCTTT.

This clonotype was seen a handful of times. The chain carries TRBV10-3 and TRBJ2-5; no firm D call. The CDR3 contains 12 residues. V lost 3 bases to trimming and J lost 0 bases, with 2 bases between them. From germline, CDR1 is ENHRY and CDR2 SYGVKD. This CDR3 reads CAISDYQETQYF. CDR3 coding DNA: TGTGCCATCAGTGACTACCAAGAGACCCAGTACTTC.

The rearrangement uses TRBV4-3 and TRBJ2-3, with 10 bases matching TRBD2. V dropped 0 bases and J dropped 5; count of bases not matched to a gene: 8. There are 17 residues in the CDR3. Per the germline V gene, CDR1 is LGHNA and CDR2 is YSLEER. Here the CDR3 DNA reads TGCGCCAGCAGCCAAGATGCCCCCCTAGCGGGGGTAGATACGCAGTATTTT. Its translation: CASSQDAPLAGVDTQYF.

On this clonotype: At one of its ends the junction is not consistent with the germline gene, which may arise from a read error. The chain joins TRBV6-5 to TRBJ2-1; D might be TRBD2 (5 bases). Germline V gene sequence: CDR1 MNHEY, CDR2 SVGAGI. The CDR3 consists of 15 residues. CDR3 DNA sequence: TGTGCCAGCAGTTACTCCCGGGATGTCTACAGTGAGCAGTTCTTC. This codes for CASSYSRDVYSEQFF.

The chain links TRBV28 to TRBJ2-1; 9 positions agree with TRBD1. Unmatched junction bases numbered 2, after V lost 3 bases and J lost 2 bases. The CDR3 is made up of 15 amino acids. CDR1 and CDR2 from the germline V gene are MDHEN and SYDVKM. CDR3 sequence: CASSFGDRAYNEQFF. As DNA, the CDR3 is TGTGCCAGCAGTTTTGGGGACAGGGCCTACAATGAGCAGTTCTTC. Complete variable domain (other parts from reference TRBV28 and TRBJ2-1): DVKVTQSSRYLVKRTGEKVFLECVQDMDHENMFWYRQDPGLGLRLIYFSYDVKMKEKGDIPEGYSVSREKKERFSLILESASTNQTSMYLCASSFGDRAYNEQFFGPGTRLTVL.

J is TRBJ2-3 and V is TRBV15; D uncertain. CDR1 is LNHNV and CDR2 is YYDKDF in the germline V gene (reference sequence). V gave up 1 base and J gave up 6 bases, with 14 bases separating them. CDR3 length equals 15 residues. The CDR3 here is CATSRGRRTKDTQYF. The DNA of the CDR3 is TGTGCCACCAGCAGAGGCCGCAGGACCAAGGATACGCAGTATTTT.

This clonotype was seen more than once but under ten times. CDR3 loop: CASSQDLNSGYTF. The DNA of the CDR3 is TGCGCCAGCAGCCAAGATCTAAACAGTGGCTACACCTTC. The rearrangement uses TRBV4-1 and TRBJ1-2; D not certain. The CDR3 covers 13 residues. V lost 0 bases and J 7 bases, leaving 9 bases between the germline ends. Germline V lookup: CDR1 MGHRA, CDR2 YSYEKL.

V usage is TRBV7-2 and J usage is TRBJ1-1; no reliable D call. Between the trimmed V and J ends, which lost 0 bases and 5 bases, there was a span of 10 bases. The length of the CDR3 is 14 residues. The germline V gene has CDR1 SGHTA and CDR2 FQGNSA. DNA of the CDR3: TGTGCCAGCAGCTTAGCGCGGAGAAATACTGAAGCTTTCTTT. Translation: CASSLARRNTEAFF.

This clonotype came up many times. The genes are TRBV6-2 or TRBV6-3 and TRBJ2-3, with 8 bases lining up with TRBD1. The CDR3 length is 15 residues. Germline loops: CDR1 MNHEY, CDR2 SVGEGT. With 2 bases clipped from V and 6 bases from J, the junction kept 7 bases outside the gene matches. As DNA, the CDR3 is TGTGCCAGCAGTTACGGACAGGGAGGAGGCGATACGCAGTATTTT. Its protein product is CASSYGQGGGDTQYF.

V usage is TRBV4-3 and J usage is TRBJ1-5; D perhaps matches TRBD1 (6 bases). V was cut by 0 bases and J by 3 bases, with 12 bases left in between. Per germline, CDR1 LGHNA and CDR2 YSLEER. The CDR3 contains 16 residues. CDR3: CASSQEWGLVNQPQHF. For the CDR3, the DNA is TGCGCCAGCAGCCAAGAATGGGGGCTTGTCAATCAGCCCCAGCATTTT.

This clonotype was seen ten or more times. This rearrangement joins TRBV3-1 to TRBJ2-7, with D perhaps matching TRBD1 or TRBD2 (5 bases each). The germline V gene encodes CDR1 LGHDT and CDR2 YNNKEL (reference sequence). The ends were cut back, 0 bases at V and 12 bases at J, with 21 bases in the middle. The CDR3 sequence is 15 residues long. CDR3 nucleotides: TGTGCCAGCAGCCAAGATCAAGGCACAGGTTCGGGAATGTACTTC. It is translated as CASSQDQGTGSGMYF.

This clonotype turned up a few times. This chain links TRBV14 with TRBJ2-1, with a possible D match to TRBD2 (7 bases). This CDR3 has 15 residues. V lost 0 bases and J 6 bases, leaving 12 bases between the germline ends. From germline, CDR1 is SGHDN and CDR2 FVKESK. For the CDR3, the DNA is TGTGCCAGCAGCCAAGAGGAGGGGGGGCTCAATGAGCAGTTCTTC. Protein: CASSQEEGGLNEQFF.

Only a few counts were recorded for this clonotype. The chain combines TRBV5-6 with TRBJ2-3, with 11 bases that match TRBD2. Trimming removed 7 bases from V and 2 bases from J; junction bases left unmatched: 15. The CDR3 length is 18 residues. Germline CDR1 SGHDT, CDR2 YYEEEE. CDR3 in DNA: TGTGCCAGCCTCGCACTCGGACTAGCGGGTTCTATCACAGATACGCAGTATTTT. Translated, it gives CASLALGLAGSITDTQYF.

The rearrangement uses TRBV13 and TRBJ2-5; D possibly corresponds to TRBD2 (6 bases). The CDR3 is 14 amino acids. Trimming cost V 6 bases and J 1 base, with 12 bases left between them. CDR1 is PRHDT, CDR2 FYEKMQ, per germline (reference sequence). CDR3: CASRETSSQETQYF. The CDR3 region has the DNA TGTGCCAGCAGGGAAACTAGCAGCCAAGAGACCCAGTACTTC.

This sequence joins TRBV3-1 and TRBJ1-2; tentatively, D is TRBD1 (6 bases). Trimming pared 1 base from V and 0 bases from J, leaving 9 bases between. This CDR3 has 15 amino acids. Germline CDR1 LGHDT, CDR2 YNNKEL (reference sequence). CDR3 region: CASSQARGANYGYTF. The CDR3 DNA reads as TGTGCCAGCAGCCAAGCTAGGGGGGCTAACTATGGCTACACCTTC.

The sample holds a few counts of this clonotype. The chain employs TRBV7-2 and TRBJ2-1; D might be TRBD1 (5 bases). Germline V lookup: CDR1 SGHTA, CDR2 FQGNSA. This CDR3 contains 15 residues. Trimming left V 6 bases short and J 0 bases short, with 12 bases between. The CDR3 region is CASRAGWSSYNEQFF. The CDR3 DNA sequence: TGTGCCAGCAGGGCAGGGTGGAGCTCCTACAATGAGCAGTTCTTC. The full variable domain, its missing parts supplied by reference TRBV7-2 and TRBJ2-1, is GAGVSQSPSNKVTEKGKDVELRCDPISGHTALYWYRQSLGQGLEFLIYFQGNSAPDKSGLPSDRFSAERTGGSVSTLTIQRTQQEDSAVYLCASRAGWSSYNEQFFGPGTRLTVL.

There are a few counts of this clonotype. V usage is TRBV15 and J usage is TRBJ1-3; D ambiguous. This CDR3 is 17 amino acids long. With 0 bases removed from V and 0 bases from J, the gap between germline ends came to 12 bases. In germline, CDR1 is LNHNV, CDR2 YYDKDF (reference sequence). DNA of the CDR3: TGTGCCACCAGCAGAGATTACAGCGAGAGCTCTGGAAACACCATATATTTT. Translation gives CATSRDYSESSGNTIYF. The full variable domain, in which reference TRBV15 and TRBJ1-3 provide the parts outside the CDR3, is DAMVIQNPRYQVTQFGKPVTLSCSQTLNHNVMYWYQQKSSQAPKLLFHYYDKDFNNEADTPDNFQSRRPNTSFCFLDIRSPGLGDTAMYLCATSRDYSESSGNTIYFGEGSWLTVV.

Notes on this clonotype: A read error is possible here, since a much larger clone lies one base away. This chain connects TRBV5-1 to TRBJ2-3; D is perhaps TRBD2 (5 bases). Germline V gene lookup returns CDR1 SGHRS and CDR2 YFSETQ. The CDR3 is 14 residues long. CDR3 protein: CDSSLQHGADTQYF. CDR3 coding DNA: TGCGACAGCAGCTTACAACACGGGGCAGATACGCAGTATTTT.

This clonotype showed up many times. Here the CDR3 DNA reads TGTGCCAGCAGCTTGGCCTTGGACAAACCCTACGAGCAGTACTTC. Encoded protein: CASSLALDKPYEQYF. V gene TRBV5-6 combines with J gene TRBJ2-7; D perhaps matches TRBD1 (5 bases). The CDR3 loop spans 15 amino acids. Germline lookup yields CDR1 SGHDT and CDR2 YYEEEE. V dropped 0 bases and J dropped 2 bases, with 12 bases sitting between them.